The following is a T cell receptor beta chain sequence with its context. The data derive from a study of blood T cell repertoires in COVID-19. Across the whole study: Sites across the United States, Italy and Spain contributed samples from acute and convalescent COVID-19. In each case, the material was cDNA or gDNA derived from T cells, B-cell-depleted T cells, or PBMCs.

The CDR3 has 15 amino acids. V was cut by 2 bases and J by 2 bases, with 12 bases left in between. Per germline, CDR1 MNHEY and CDR2 SVGAGI. Allocation to cohorts depended on clinical history reported by the participants. In the source study's methods: It was from reference gene primer amplification that nucleated cell counts were estimated. TCRdb keeps only in-frame clones here, not all; method: immunoSEQ multiplex PCR. V and J calls and clone size are as listed in that table; D and trimming were resolved from the DNA. The sample holds over 250,000 clones, roughly 86% seen once. The V and J genes are TRBV6-5 and TRBJ1-2; unclear D gene. This TCR derives from a woman aged 30 to 39 who had recovered from COVID-19. Input material: PBMCs or T cells enriched from blood (not recorded which). The CDR3 region has the DNA TGTGCCAGCAGTTACGCCAGATCGGGAAACTATGGCTACACCTTC. Encoded protein: CASSYARSGNYGYTF.